A single sample gave rise to the 29 T cell receptor beta chains below, sequenced in a study of tumor and adjacent non-tumor tissue in lung cancer. TCRbeta libraries were built with three rounds of nested PCR, modified from ARM-PCR. TCRdb passed the multiplex PCR reads through MiXCR, listing each CDR3 protein once. The top ten clones hold around 20% of a sample with about 110,000 distinct CDR3 sequences, 60% to 80% of them seen once. The template was RNA from unsorted bulk tissue. More than 3 cm separated this lung sample from the edge of the tumor. The sample comprised distant non-tumor lung tissue. These receptors were collected from a man aged 55 to 70 with non-small cell lung cancer.

About this clonotype itself: Given the absence of the conserved phenylalanine or tryptophan at the CDR3 end, a read error is likely. V gene TRBV6-5 combines with J gene TRBJ1-2, with D possibly being TRBD1 (5 bases). Germline loops: CDR1 MNHEY, CDR2 SVGAGI. The CDR3 is made up of 13 amino acids. In DNA form, the CDR3 reads TGTACCAGCAGGGAAGGAAAGCCCGATAGCTACACCTCC. Residues: CTSREGKPDSYTS.

The chain employs TRBV20-1 and TRBJ2-7; D is possibly TRBD2 (5 bases). Trimming took off 6 bases at V and 3 bases at J, with 15 bases between the two ends. Germline V CDR1 and CDR2: DFQATT, SNEGSKA (reference sequence). The CDR3 contains 13 residues. The DNA of the CDR3 is TGCAGTGCCGGACTTCCTCCCAGCTACGAGCAGTACTTC. It specifies CSAGLPPSYEQYF.

This chain links TRBV20-1 with TRBJ2-3; 12 nucleotides agree with TRBD2. The germline V gene has CDR1 DFQATT and CDR2 SNEGSKA (reference sequence). The ends lost 5 bases at V and 6 bases at J; junction bases unmatched: 9. The CDR3 contains 15 residues. This chain's CDR3 is CSAGLRLAGADTQYF. The CDR3 DNA is TGCAGTGCTGGCTTGAGACTAGCGGGAGCGGATACGCAGTATTTT.

For this clonotype: A much larger clone differs by one base, so this may be a read error. The chain joins TRBV19 to TRBJ2-2, with no clear D. V dropped 9 bases and J dropped 4 bases, with 9 bases sitting between them. The CDR3 extends over 12 amino acids. The germline V gene has CDR1 LNHDA and CDR2 SQIVND (reference sequence). The CDR3 spells CASKGRTGELFF. The CDR3 DNA reads TGTGCCAGCAAAGGCCGCACCGGGGAGCTGTTTTTT.

The chain carries TRBV11-2 and TRBJ2-7; D is perhaps TRBD1 (6 bases). V gave up 0 bases and J gave up 10 bases, with 19 bases separating them. CDR3 length: 15 amino acids. Germline-derived CDR1 and CDR2 are SGHAT and FQNNGV. The CDR3 loop is CASSLEQGLTYKQYF. CDR3 sequence (DNA): TGTGCCAGCAGCTTAGAACAGGGATTAACCTACAAACAGTACTTC.

The CDR3 sequence: CASNMAGVVTQYF. CDR3 nucleotides: TGTGCCAGCAACATGGCGGGGGTAGTTACACAGTATTTT. The chain carries TRBV6-2 or TRBV6-3 and TRBJ2-3, with 7 bases lining up with TRBD2. With 7 bases clipped from V and 12 bases from J, the junction kept 13 bases outside the gene matches. CDR1 and CDR2 from the germline V gene are MNHEY and SVGEGT. This CDR3 has 13 residues.

This clonotype occurred once. V gene TRBV25-1 combines with J gene TRBJ2-2, with 13 bases fitting TRBD2. Germline V gene lookup returns CDR1 MGHDK and CDR2 SYGVNS. This CDR3 contains 16 residues. V shed 8 bases, J shed 2 bases, and the junction held 5 bases outside the gene matches. The CDR3 region is CASGRTSGRNTGELFF. The DNA of the CDR3 is TGTGCCAGCGGTAGGACTAGCGGGAGAAACACCGGGGAGCTGTTTTTT.

Points on this clonotype: At one end the junction does not follow the germline gene, possibly because of a read error. V is TRBV6-5 and J is TRBJ1-4; D remains unclear. CDR3 length equals 14 residues. Germline V gene sequence: CDR1 MNHEY, CDR2 SVGAGI. The CDR3 DNA sequence: TGTGCCTACAGACGGGTGTCAACTTATGAAAAACTGTTTTTT. Residues: CAYRRVSTYEKLFF.

This clonotype turned up a few times. This CDR3 fails to terminate in the conserved phenylalanine or tryptophan, so it likely reflects a read error. The genes are TRBV20-1 and TRBJ2-7; D unresolved. Germline CDR1 DFQATT, CDR2 SNEGSKA (reference sequence). CDR3 length equals 14 residues. V lost 2 bases and J 0 bases, leaving 11 bases between the germline ends. This CDR3 reads CSARRRTSSYEQYL. The CDR3 DNA is TGCAGTGCTAGAAGACGGACGAGCTCCTACGAGCAGTACCTC.

This clonotype was observed a handful of times. This chain links TRBV10-3 with TRBJ2-6; 8 bases are a match to TRBD1. V dropped 7 bases and J dropped 0; count of bases not matched to a gene: 2. In germline, CDR1 is ENHRY, CDR2 SYGVKD. The CDR3 extends over 15 amino acids. The CDR3 protein is CAINQGASGANVLTF. DNA of the CDR3: TGTGCCATCAATCAGGGGGCCTCTGGGGCCAACGTCCTGACTTTC.

This clonotype has just a few counts. A much larger clone differs from this one at a single base, so this may be a read error. The chain links TRBV4-1 to TRBJ1-1, with unresolved D. The V and J ends lost 4 bases and 4 bases respectively, with 10 bases between them. The CDR3 sequence is 13 residues long. Germline CDR1 reads MGHRA; CDR2 reads YSYEKL. The CDR3 sequence is CASSPREGTEAFF. CDR3 DNA sequence: TGCGCCAGCAGCCCGCGGGAGGGCACTGAAGCTTTCTTT.

About this clonotype: The CDR3 ends on some other residue instead of the conserved phenylalanine or tryptophan, so this is likely a read error. The DNA of the CDR3 is TGTGCCAGCAGCTCAGTCGGCTACACAGATAGGCAGTATTCT. Amino acids: CASSSVGYTDRQYS. The chain links TRBV11-3 to TRBJ2-3; D is undetermined. The CDR3 length is 14 residues. Germline assignment: CDR1 SGHNT and CDR2 YENEEA.

As concerns this clonotype: This may come from a read error, since a much larger clone is one base off. The J gene is TRBJ2-7, the V gene TRBV20-1, with TRBD2 matching over 9 bases. Germline V gene data show CDR1 as DFQATT and CDR2 as SNEGSKA (reference sequence). The CDR3 totals 14 residues. CDR3 region: CNATGLAGSYEQYF. DNA for the CDR3: TGCAATGCTACGGGTCTAGCGGGATCCTACGAGCAGTACTTC.

This clonotype showed up many times. V usage is TRBV4-3 and J usage is TRBJ2-1, with D maybe TRBD2 (5 bases). Germline CDR1 LGHNA, CDR2 YSLEER. The V gene lost 4 bases and the J gene lost 14 bases, with 21 bases spanning the gap. The CDR3 consists of 14 residues. CDR3 loop: CASSPSLDRETEFF. The CDR3 DNA reads as TGCGCCAGCAGCCCAAGTCTAGATAGGGAGACCGAGTTCTTC.

This clonotype occurred many times. The genes are TRBV12-3 or TRBV12-4 and TRBJ1-6, with TRBD1 identical over 7 bases. This CDR3 is built from 12 residues. With V trimmed by 9 bases and J by 8 bases, 4 bases remained unmatched. The CDR3 DNA sequence: TGTGCCAGTCAAACAGGGGATTCACCCCTCCACTTT. As protein: CASQTGDSPLHF.

This sequence joins TRBV6-1 and TRBJ1-2, with D possibly matching TRBD1 (5 bases). Germline V gives CDR1 MNHNS, CDR2 SASEGT. The V gene lost 4 bases and the J gene lost 8 bases, with 26 bases spanning the gap. The CDR3 is 17 amino acids. CDR3 residues: CASSVEGRGILTWGYTF. The CDR3 DNA is TGTGCCAGCAGTGTTGAAGGGCGGGGGATCTTGACCTGGGGCTACACCTTC.

With regard to this clonotype: An end of the junction differs from the germline gene, which may be a read error. The rearrangement joins TRBV11-1 to TRBJ1-1; D remains ambiguous. The CDR3 spans 14 residues. In germline, CDR1 is SGHAT, CDR2 FQDESV (reference sequence). The CDR3 spells CASSLSVGETEGFF. DNA of the CDR3: TGTGCCAGTAGCTTATCGGTGGGCGAGACTGAAGGTTTCTTT.

As concerns this clonotype: This clone may be a read error of a much larger clone one base away. This chain joins TRBV20-1 and TRBJ1-2; D is ambiguous. The CDR3 covers 13 residues. CDR1 is DFQATT, CDR2 SNEGSKA, per germline (reference sequence). The CDR3 DNA reads TGCAGGGCTAGGGCAGACGGGCACAATGGCTACACCTTC. It codes for CRARADGHNGYTF.

This clonotype showed up many times. The chain uses TRBV6-2 or TRBV6-3 and TRBJ2-3, with a tentative D call TRBD1 (5 bases). Trimming left V 2 bases short and J 3 bases short, with 12 bases between. This CDR3 is 15 amino acids long. Germline lookup yields CDR1 MNHEY and CDR2 SVGEGT. The chain's CDR3 is CASSYQDTITDTQYF. CDR3 DNA sequence: TGTGCCAGCAGTTACCAGGACACCATAACAGATACGCAGTATTTT.

This clonotype has a handful of counts. V is TRBV28 and J is TRBJ1-1; 7 bases are shared with TRBD1. This CDR3 has 15 residues. The J segment lost 1 base and the V segment lost 3 bases, leaving 5 bases of the junction unmatched. CDR1 is MDHEN and CDR2 is SYDVKM in the germline V gene. The CDR3 DNA is TGTGCCAGCAGTTTCCCTCAGGGGGGGAACACTGAAGCTTTCTTT. It is translated as CASSFPQGGNTEAFF.

The chain employs TRBV4-1 and TRBJ1-5; 7 nucleotides align to TRBD1. Germline V CDR1 and CDR2: MGHRA, YSYEKL. Losses at the gene ends were 10 bases for V and 2 bases for J; bases not matched to a gene: 11. The CDR3 is 15 residues long. This CDR3 reads CAISQRDSRNQPQHF. Written as DNA, the CDR3 is TGCGCCATCAGTCAACGGGACAGTCGCAATCAGCCCCAGCATTTT.

V gene TRBV29-1 combines with J gene TRBJ2-3; 8 bases map to TRBD1. With V trimmed by 3 bases and J by 5 bases, 7 bases remained unmatched. The CDR3 is 14 residues long. Germline values: CDR1 SQVTM, CDR2 ANQGSEA. For the CDR3, the DNA is TGCAGCGTTGAGGGCCAGGGGGCAAGAGATACGCAGTATTTT. This codes for CSVEGQGARDTQYF.

This clonotype was seen many times. The chain has TRBV29-1 and TRBJ1-2; TRBD1 is a possible D gene (5 bases). The germline CDR1 and CDR2 sequences are SQVTM and ANQGSEA. Deletions cut 4 bases from V and 2 bases from J, with 8 bases between. CDR3 length equals 12 residues. The CDR3 sequence is CSVADSNYGYTF. CDR3 DNA: TGCAGCGTTGCCGACAGCAACTATGGCTACACCTTC.

As concerns this clonotype: The junction shows a germline mismatch at one end, possibly a read error. The chain uses TRBV6-1 and TRBJ2-7, with 16 bases that match TRBD2. CDR3 length: 18 amino acids. Germline assignment: CDR1 MNHNS and CDR2 SASEGT. The CDR3 sequence: CVSRKLGTSGGAGYEQYF. CDR3 nucleotides: TGTGTCAGCAGGAAACTCGGGACTAGCGGGGGGGCAGGCTACGAGCAGTACTTC.

This clonotype came up a few times. A single base separates this from a much larger clone, so it may be a read error. The chain carries TRBV29-1 and TRBJ1-1, with D unresolved. Germline CDR1 SQVTM, CDR2 ANQGSEA. This CDR3 contains 11 residues. DNA of the CDR3: TGCAGCGTTGAAGATCACACTGAAGCTTTATTT. This sequence encodes CSVEDHTEALF. The full variable domain, in which reference TRBV29-1 and TRBJ1-1 provide the parts outside the CDR3, is SAVISQKPSRDICQRGTSLTIQCQVDSQVTMMFWYRQQPGQSLTLIATANQGSEATYESGFVIDKFPISRPNLTFSTLTVSNMSPEDSSIYLCSVEDHTEALFGQGTRLTVV.

Points on this clonotype: An end of the junction differs from the germline gene, which may be a read error. This chain joins TRBV4-2 and TRBJ2-7; D gene unclear. The CDR3 consists of 14 residues. Germline V gene sequence: CDR1 LGHNA, CDR2 YNFKEQ. CDR3 nucleotides: TGTGCCATCAGCCAAGAGTGTGAGGCCCACGAACAGTACTTC. It encodes CAISQECEAHEQYF.

As for this clonotype: Here the CDR3 omits its conserved ending phenylalanine or tryptophan, so a read error is the likely source. The chain carries TRBV5-6 and TRBJ1-1; 7 positions match TRBD1. The CDR3 loop spans 13 amino acids. Germline loops: CDR1 SGHDT, CDR2 YYEEEE. The CDR3 reads CASRGQINTEAFL. CDR3 nucleotide sequence: TGCGCCAGCAGGGGACAGATTAACACTGAAGCTTTCTTA.

This clonotype was counted between two and nine times. The chain uses TRBV6-2 or TRBV6-3 and TRBJ2-2, with 7 bases aligning to TRBD2. Germline V gene lookup returns CDR1 MNHEY and CDR2 SVGEGT. This CDR3 comprises 15 residues. Here the CDR3 DNA reads TGTGCTGGCAGCCCACTAGCGCGAGGGTCCGGGGAGCTGTTTTTT. Protein product: CAGSPLARGSGELFF.

The V gene is TRBV29-1, the J gene TRBJ1-2; possible D gene TRBD1, 5 bases. V was cut by 8 bases and J by 5 bases, with 24 bases left in between. Germline-derived CDR1 and CDR2 are SQVTM and ANQGSEA. The CDR3 extends over 15 amino acids. The CDR3 reads CSIVGDDLSHYGYTF. CDR3 DNA sequence: TGCAGCATCGTGGGGGATGACCTCTCACATTATGGCTACACCTTC.